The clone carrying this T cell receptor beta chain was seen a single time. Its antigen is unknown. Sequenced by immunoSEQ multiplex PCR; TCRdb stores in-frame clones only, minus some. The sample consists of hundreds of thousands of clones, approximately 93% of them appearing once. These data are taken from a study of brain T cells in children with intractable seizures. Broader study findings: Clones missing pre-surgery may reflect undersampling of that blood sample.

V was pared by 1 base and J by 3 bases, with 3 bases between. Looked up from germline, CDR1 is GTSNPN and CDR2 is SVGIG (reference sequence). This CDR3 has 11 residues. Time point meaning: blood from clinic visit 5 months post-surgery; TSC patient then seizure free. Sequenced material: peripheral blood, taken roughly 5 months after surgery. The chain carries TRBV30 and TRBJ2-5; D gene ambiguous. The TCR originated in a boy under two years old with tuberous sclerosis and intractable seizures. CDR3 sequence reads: CAWSGKETQYF. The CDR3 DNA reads TGTGCCTGGAGTGGGAAAGAGACCCAGTACTTC.